This T cell receptor beta chain was sequenced in a study of blood T cell repertoires in COVID-19. The wider study: From the United States, Italy and Spain came samples of acute and convalescent COVID-19. Sources were T cells, B-cell-depleted T cells, or PBMCs; the material itself was cDNA or gDNA.

Per the study methods: Amplifying reference gene primers gave estimates of nucleated cell counts. This table comes from immunoSEQ multiplex PCR, and its TCRdb copy is limited to in-frame clones, with some not included. V and J calls and clone size are as listed in that table; D and trimming were resolved from the DNA. Here the sample spans over 130,000 clones, roughly 84% being singletons. This clone was found a few times. The same CDR3 also results from other DNA sequences found in this sample. V lost 4 bases and J lost 0; bases outside the gene matches: 4. Germline values: CDR1 MNHEY, CDR2 SVGAGI. The CDR3 extends over 15 amino acids.

V gene TRBV6-5 combines with J gene TRBJ2-3, with TRBD1 matching 7 bases. The receptor was derived from a man in his 70s with acute or convalescent COVID-19. Sample: peripheral blood. CDR3 bases: TGTGCCAGCAGTTTACAGGGACAGAGCACAGATACGCAGTATTTT. Amino acids: CASSLQGQSTDTQYF.